The 21 T cell receptor beta chains listed next were all sequenced from one sample in a study of blood T cell repertoires in COVID-19. Produced via immunoSEQ multiplex PCR; TCRdb's table is partial and in-frame only. The profile shows about 370,000 clones, 85% to 90% of them singletons. The sequencing sample was made of PBMCs or T cells enriched from blood (not recorded which). These receptors came from a young man who had recovered from COVID-19.

The chain recombines TRBV6-1 with TRBJ2-7; 8 bases are a match to TRBD1. CDR3 length: 16 residues. Germline V gene data show CDR1 as MNHNS and CDR2 as SASEGT. The J segment lost 1 base and the V segment lost 1 base, leaving 6 bases of the junction unmatched. The CDR3 spells CASSEGAGGRSYEQYF. In DNA form, the CDR3 reads TGTGCCAGCAGTGAAGGGGCAGGGGGCAGGTCCTACGAGCAGTACTTC.

The rearrangement links TRBV28 to TRBJ2-7; 9 nucleotides agree with TRBD2. The germline gives CDR1 MDHEN, CDR2 SYDVKM. CDR3 length: 15 amino acids. The V and J ends lost 7 bases and 3 bases, in that order; junction bases with no gene match: 10. The CDR3 protein is CASTGQAGGFYEQYF. DNA of the CDR3: TGTGCCAGCACGGGGCAAGCGGGAGGCTTCTACGAGCAGTACTTC.

This chain connects TRBV7-3 to TRBJ2-3, with a weak D call TRBD1 (6 bases). CDR3 size: 15 residues. With 6 bases removed from V and 2 bases from J, the gap between germline ends came to 15 bases. Germline loops: CDR1 SGHTA, CDR2 FQGTGA. The CDR3 protein is CASSQRGNPTDTQYF. The CDR3 nucleotides are TGTGCCAGCAGTCAGAGGGGGAATCCCACAGATACGCAGTATTTT. Full variable domain (outside the CDR3, taken from reference TRBV7-3 and TRBJ2-3): GAGVSQTPSNKVTEKGKYVELRCDPISGHTALYWYRQSLGQGPEFLIYFQGTGAADDSGLPNDRFFAVRPEGSVSTLKIQRTERGDSAVYLCASSQRGNPTDTQYFGPGTRLTVL.

The chain joins TRBV28 to TRBJ1-2; D perhaps matches TRBD1 (5 bases). Germline CDR1 is MDHEN and CDR2 is SYDVKM. The CDR3 covers 14 residues. Trimming took 6 bases from V and 8 from J, leaving 19 bases between them. DNA of the CDR3: TGTGCCAGCAGCATCCAGATCAGGGTGGGCGGCTACACCTTC. Translation gives CASSIQIRVGGYTF.

V is TRBV12-3 or TRBV12-4 and J is TRBJ2-3; D is uncertain. This CDR3 spans 12 amino acids. V was cut by 5 bases and J by 7 bases, with 10 bases left in between. CDR3 in DNA: TGTGCCAGCAGTGGCTCCAATTATACGCAGTATTTT. Translated, it gives CASSGSNYTQYF.

The chain has TRBV4-1 and TRBJ2-5; 8 nucleotides align to TRBD1. CDR1 and CDR2 from the germline V gene are MGHRA and YSYEKL. This CDR3 region has 16 residues. The ends lost 4 bases at V and 5 bases at J; junction bases unmatched: 12. The CDR3 DNA sequence: TGCGCCAGCAGCCGAACTCTTCCAGGGGGCCGGGAGACCCAGTACTTC. The encoded protein is CASSRTLPGGRETQYF.

In regard to this clone: The identical CDR3 is also encoded by other nucleotide sequences in the sample. The V and J genes are TRBV4-3 and TRBJ1-4; maybe TRBD1 (5 bases). The CDR3 totals 15 residues. Trimming stripped 0 bases from V and 1 base from J, with 6 bases between. Germline V CDR1 and CDR2: LGHNA, YSLEER. CDR3 DNA: TGCGCCAGCAGCCAAGATAGGGGAACTAATGAAAAACTGTTTTTT. It is translated as CASSQDRGTNEKLFF.

This clone was recorded a few times. J is TRBJ2-2 and V is TRBV5-4; D possibly corresponds to TRBD2 (6 bases). Deletions cut 1 base from V and 1 base from J, with 14 bases between. The CDR3 consists of 17 residues. Per germline, CDR1 SGHNT and CDR2 YYREEE (reference sequence). The CDR3 spells CASSLRSGTGNTGELFF. CDR3 in DNA: TGTGCCAGCAGCTTGCGCTCCGGGACTGGGAACACCGGGGAGCTGTTTTTT.

This clone was observed once. CDR3 DNA sequence: TGTGCCAGCAGCAGTAGCGGGAGTTCCTACGAGCAGTACTTC. Translation gives CASSSSGSSYEQYF. The rearrangement joins TRBV28 to TRBJ2-7; the match to TRBD2 covers 9 bases. Per the germline V gene, CDR1 is MDHEN and CDR2 is SYDVKM. The V and J ends lost 6 bases and 1 base, in that order; junction bases with no gene match: 4. CDR3 length: 14 residues. Based on the CDR3 plus reference TRBV28 and TRBJ2-7, the full variable domain is DVKVTQSSRYLVKRTGEKVFLECVQDMDHENMFWYRQDPGLGLRLIYFSYDVKMKEKGDIPEGYSVSREKKERFSLILESASTNQTSMYLCASSSSGSSYEQYFGPGTRLTVT.

The chain employs TRBV7-3 and TRBJ2-3; D may be TRBD2 (5 bases). Trimming pared 8 bases from V and 4 bases from J, leaving 22 bases between. The germline gives CDR1 SGHTA, CDR2 FQGTGA. The CDR3 runs to 16 residues. The CDR3 reads CASGLDSSSRPDTQYF. The CDR3 coding sequence is TGTGCCAGCGGCCTGGACTCATCCTCCCGTCCAGATACGCAGTATTTT.

The V gene is TRBV7-8, the J gene TRBJ1-5, with no clear D. In germline, CDR1 is SGHVS, CDR2 FQNEAQ. This CDR3 has 12 amino acids. V was cut by 5 bases and J by 3 bases, with 5 bases left in between. CDR3: CASSPHNQPQHF. CDR3 nucleotide sequence: TGTGCCAGCAGCCCCCACAATCAGCCCCAGCATTTT.

This clone was counted at least ten times. The genes are TRBV9 and TRBJ2-3; weak D call: TRBD2 (5 bases). Per germline, CDR1 SGDLS and CDR2 YYNGEE. The V end was cut by 3 bases, the J end by 11 bases, with 19 bases between. This CDR3 comprises 14 residues. CDR3 loop: CASSARTDIGGQYF. Written as DNA, the CDR3 is TGTGCCAGCAGCGCCCGGACGGATATAGGAGGGCAGTATTTT.

J is TRBJ1-5 and V is TRBV19, with D uncertain. The germline gives CDR1 LNHDA, CDR2 SQIVND (reference sequence). The CDR3 has 12 residues. V was clipped by 7 bases and J by 4 bases, with 8 bases between them. The CDR3, as DNA: TGTGCCAGTAAAGACATGAATCAGCCCCAGCATTTT. This translates into CASKDMNQPQHF.

The chain carries TRBV14 and TRBJ2-7; the D gene is possibly TRBD1 (5 bases). V gave up 4 bases and J gave up 3 bases, with 7 bases separating them. The CDR3 spans 12 residues. The germline V gene has CDR1 SGHDN and CDR2 FVKESK. CDR3 in DNA: TGTGCCAGCAGCCGGACATACTACGAGCAGTACTTC. It encodes CASSRTYYEQYF. The full variable domain, in which reference TRBV14 and TRBJ2-7 provide the parts outside the CDR3, is EAGVTQFPSHSVIEKGQTVTLRCDPISGHDNLYWYRRVMGKEIKFLLHFVKESKQDESGMPNNRFLAERTGGTYSTLKVQPAELEDSGVYFCASSRTYYEQYFGPGTRLTVT.

The chain employs TRBV13 and TRBJ2-7, with TRBD2 matching over 9 bases. Germline CDR1 reads PRHDT; CDR2 reads FYEKMQ (reference sequence). V lost 4 bases, J lost 5 bases, and 3 bases stayed unmatched. CDR3 size: 13 residues. CDR3 amino acids: CASSSWTSDEQYF. CDR3 nucleotides: TGTGCCAGCAGCTCTTGGACTAGCGACGAGCAGTACTTC.

The V call is TRBV27, the J call TRBJ2-7; D remains unclear. Between the trimmed V and J ends, which lost 1 base and 0 bases, there was a span of 7 bases. Per germline, CDR1 MNHEY and CDR2 SMNVEV (reference sequence). The CDR3 contains 14 residues. CDR3 DNA sequence: TGTGCCAGCAGTTTATTGGGCGCCTCCTACGAGCAGTACTTC. This codes for CASSLLGASYEQYF.

A single count supports this clone. V and J are TRBV19 and TRBJ2-2; 9 bases map to TRBD2. V gave up 5 bases and J gave up 1 base; unmatched junction bases: 2. The germline CDR1 and CDR2 sequences are LNHDA and SQIVND (reference sequence). The length of the CDR3 is 15 residues. For the CDR3, the DNA is TGTGCCAGTAGTGTTAGCGGGGGGAACACCGGGGAGCTGTTTTTT. It encodes CASSVSGGNTGELFF.

The table lists this clone with a count of one. This chain links TRBV18 with TRBJ1-3, with a weak D call TRBD1 (5 bases). The CDR3 totals 16 residues. Germline V gene sequence: CDR1 KGHSH, CDR2 LQKENI. V dropped 3 bases and J dropped 7 bases, with 19 bases sitting between them. Here the CDR3 DNA reads TGTGCCAGCTCACCGACTGGGGCCGGTGAAGGCAACACCATATATTTT. Protein product: CASSPTGAGEGNTIYF.

The V gene is TRBV7-3, the J gene TRBJ2-1; TRBD2 matches 10 bases. Germline V lookup: CDR1 SGHTA, CDR2 FQGTGA. There are 16 residues in the CDR3. V gave up 3 bases and J gave up 0 bases; unmatched junction bases: 2. CDR3 in amino acids: CASSFRLAGSYNEQFF. The CDR3 region has the DNA TGTGCCAGCAGCTTCCGACTAGCGGGCTCCTACAATGAGCAGTTCTTC.

V usage is TRBV29-1 and J usage is TRBJ1-2; 8 bases align to TRBD1. Germline lookup yields CDR1 SQVTM and CDR2 ANQGSEA. The CDR3 is 12 amino acids. V lost 4 bases to trimming and J lost 8 bases; unmatched junction nucleotides: 6. The CDR3 DNA sequence: TGCAGCGTTGTAGACAGGGGTCTGGGCTACACCTTC. Amino acid sequence: CSVVDRGLGYTF. Filled out from reference TRBV29-1 and TRBJ1-2, the complete variable domain reads SAVISQKPSRDICQRGTSLTIQCQVDSQVTMMFWYRQQPGQSLTLIATANQGSEATYESGFVIDKFPISRPNLTFSTLTVSNMSPEDSSIYLCSVVDRGLGYTFGSGTRLTVV.

The V gene is TRBV7-3, the J gene TRBJ1-1; D may be TRBD1 (5 bases). Trimming removed 6 bases from V and 3 bases from J, with 14 bases in between. The CDR3 spans 14 residues. The germline CDR1 and CDR2 sequences are SGHTA and FQGTGA. In DNA, the CDR3 is TGTGCCAGCAGTAGGGCAGGGCGCGACACTGAAGCTTTCTTT. Translating it yields CASSRAGRDTEAFF.